These T cell receptor beta chains were read from a single sample in a study of T cells in localized non-small cell lung cancer. Method: immunoSEQ multiplex PCR; TCRdb's copy keeps in-frame clones and lacks some. This sample has 30,000 to 40,000 clones, with roughly 89% found just once. The starting material was peripheral blood mononuclear cells, obtained before any cancer treatment. These receptors were collected from a male donor at least 60 years old with stage II lung adenocarcinoma. Both conserved end residues are part of each CDR3. A D gene is named only where the DNA matches it firmly. Clone size is stated in some rows and not others, as once, few, many or a class when expanded.

abundance,j_gene,v_gene,d_gene,CDR3aa,CDR3nt
.,TRBJ2-5,TRBV7-9,TRBD2,CASSPIAGGLETQYF,TGTGCCAGCAGCCCAATAGCGGGAGGGCTAGAGACCCAGTACTTC
.,TRBJ2-1,TRBV6-1,.,CASISLGNEQFF,TGTGCCAGCATCTCTTTAGGGAATGAGCAGTTCTTC
.,TRBJ2-1,TRBV12-5,TRBD2,CASGSPSGLAGDNEQFF,TGTGCTAGTGGTTCCCCAAGCGGGCTAGCGGGGGACAATGAGCAGTTCTTC
.,TRBJ2-7,TRBV7-6,TRBD1,CASSFTGAGYEQYF,TGTGCCAGCAGCTTCACAGGGGCTGGTTACGAGCAGTACTTC
.,TRBJ2-4,TRBV5-4,.,CASSLVGPKNIQYF,TGTGCCAGCAGCTTGGTTGGGCCCAAAAACATTCAGTACTTC
.,TRBJ1-2,TRBV5-1,TRBD1,CASSPGGQGGYGYTF,TGCGCCAGCAGCCCAGGCGGACAGGGGGGATATGGCTACACCTTC
.,TRBJ2-7,TRBV29-1,TRBD1,CSVGGWAGTGDSYEQYF,TGCAGCGTAGGAGGGTGGGCTGGGACAGGGGACTCCTACGAGCAGTACTTC
.,TRBJ1-1,TRBV19,TRBD1,CASISTGGVGNTEAFF,TGTGCCAGCATATCCACAGGGGGAGTCGGGAACACTGAAGCTTTCTTT
.,TRBJ2-2,TRBV6-1,TRBD1,CASSSTGLTGELFF,TGTGCCAGCAGTTCGACAGGGCTAACCGGGGAGCTGTTTTTT
.,TRBJ2-1,TRBV12-5,.,CASGLNGVYNEQFF,TGTGCTAGTGGTTTAAACGGGGTCTACAATGAGCAGTTCTTC
.,TRBJ2-1,TRBV4-2,.,CASSQERGGNNEQFF,TGTGCCAGCAGCCAAGAGAGGGGGGGGAACAATGAGCAGTTCTTC
.,TRBJ1-2,TRBV28,TRBD1,CASSLTERTGINSYTF,TGTGCCAGCAGTTTAACGGAGCGGACAGGGATCAACAGCTACACCTTC
.,TRBJ1-2,TRBV5-6,.,CASSLGGLSGYTF,TGTGCCAGCAGCTTGGGGGGCCTTTCTGGCTACACCTTC
.,TRBJ2-7,TRBV7-7,TRBD2,CASSLGRLAVISYEQYF,TGTGCCAGCAGCTTAGGCCGACTAGCGGTGATATCCTACGAGCAGTACTTC
.,TRBJ2-7,TRBV19,.,CASMGGDGYEQYF,TGTGCCAGTATGGGGGGAGATGGCTACGAGCAGTACTTC
.,TRBJ2-3,TRBV21-1,.,CASSIDRTTDTQYF,TGTGCCAGCAGCATCGACCGAACCACAGATACGCAGTATTTT
.,TRBJ1-1,TRBV12-5,.,CASGLVPDGGAFF,TGTGCTAGTGGTTTAGTCCCGGACGGAGGAGCTTTCTTT
.,TRBJ2-1,TRBV28,TRBD2,CASIGTSGDQAYNEQFF,TGTGCCAGCATCGGGACTAGCGGGGACCAAGCCTACAATGAGCAGTTCTTC
.,TRBJ1-3,TRBV19,.,CASSSVHSGNTIYF,TGTGCCAGTAGTTCCGTACACTCTGGAAACACCATATATTTT
.,TRBJ1-1,TRBV5-1,.,CASSEDPSGEAFF,TGCGCCAGCAGCGAGGACCCTTCCGGGGAAGCTTTCTTT
.,TRBJ1-1,TRBV13,.,CASSLGRGAGYEAFF,TGTGCCAGCAGCTTAGGCCGTGGAGCCGGCTATGAAGCTTTCTTT
.,TRBJ2-1,TRBV11-2,TRBD1,CASRAGGSYNEQFF,TGTGCCAGCAGAGCAGGGGGATCCTACAATGAGCAGTTCTTC
.,TRBJ1-2,TRBV7-9,TRBD1,CASSLAWDSPFPF,TGTGCCAGCAGCTTAGCCTGGGACAGCCCATTCCCTTTC
.,TRBJ2-5,TRBV18,TRBD2,CASSPLAADQETQYF,TGTGCCAGCTCACCCCTAGCGGCTGACCAAGAGACCCAGTACTTC
.,TRBJ1-5,TRBV6-6,.,CASSWGGDQPQHF,TGTGCCAGCAGTTGGGGGGGGGATCAGCCCCAGCATTTT
.,TRBJ2-5,TRBV20-1,TRBD1,CSARDRETQYF,TGCAGTGCCCGGGACAGGGAGACCCAGTACTTC
.,TRBJ1-2,TRBV2,.,CASSEGTYGYTF,TGTGCCAGCTCGGAAGGAACCTATGGCTACACCTTC
.,TRBJ1-1,TRBV15,.,CATSRYVGTEAFF,TGTGCCACCAGCAGATACGTGGGTACTGAAGCTTTCTTT
.,TRBJ2-7,TRBV27,.,CASGGLGLDEQYF,TGTGCCAGCGGCGGTCTGGGATTGGACGAGCAGTACTTC
.,TRBJ1-5,TRBV6-6,.,CASSRTGPDNQPQHF,TGTGCCAGCAGCCGCACGGGTCCTGACAATCAGCCCCAGCATTTT
few,TRBJ2-3,TRBV2,.,CASRVGWGGTDTQYF,TGTGCCAGCAGGGTAGGGTGGGGAGGCACAGATACGCAGTATTTT
.,TRBJ2-1,TRBV19,TRBD2,CATSRSGSSYNEQFF,TGTGCCACTTCCAGGAGCGGGAGTTCCTACAATGAGCAGTTCTTC
.,TRBJ1-5,TRBV6-6,.,CASSYSADSNQPQHF,TGTGCCAGCAGTTACTCGGCAGATAGCAATCAGCCCCAGCATTTT
.,TRBJ1-1,TRBV6-6,.,CASLGSNTEAFF,TGTGCCAGCTTAGGATCGAACACTGAAGCTTTCTTT
.,TRBJ2-7,TRBV6-1,.,CAIGRFHEQYF,TGTGCCATAGGACGGTTTCACGAGCAGTACTTC
.,TRBJ2-3,TRBV19,.,CASSFGDTQYF,TGTGCCAGTAGTTTTGGAGATACGCAGTATTTT
.,TRBJ2-7,TRBV6-5,TRBD2,CASKAGGGEQYF,TGTGCCAGCAAGGCGGGAGGGGGCGAGCAGTACTTC
.,TRBJ2-2,TRBV6-5,.,CASSSGALDTGELFF,TGTGCCAGCAGTTCAGGGGCGCTGGACACCGGGGAGCTGTTTTTT
.,TRBJ1-5,TRBV7-6,.,CASSLAPGQPQHF,TGTGCCAGCAGCTTAGCCCCGGGTCAGCCCCAGCATTTT
.,TRBJ2-3,TRBV7-3,.,CASSRTGAPDTQYF,TGTGCCAGCAGCCGGACGGGAGCCCCAGATACGCAGTATTTT
.,TRBJ1-2,TRBV18,.,CASSPRDSSGYTF,TGTGCCAGCTCACCACGGGACTCCTCGGGCTACACCTTC
.,TRBJ2-7,TRBV2,.,CASSVERLEQYF,TGTGCCAGCAGTGTTGAAAGGCTCGAGCAGTACTTC
.,TRBJ1-5,TRBV5-6,.,CASSGTGGNQPQHF,TGTGCCAGCAGCGGGACCGGGGGCAATCAGCCCCAGCATTTT
.,TRBJ2-1,TRBV6-5,.,CASSYMGDEQFF,TGTGCCAGCAGTTATATGGGGGATGAGCAGTTCTTC
.,TRBJ2-5,TRBV25-1,.,CASSDLGYQETQYF,TGTGCCAGCAGTGATCTCGGGTACCAAGAGACCCAGTACTTC
once,TRBJ1-5,TRBV19,.,CASSHRDGYQPQHF,TGTGCCAGTAGCCACAGGGACGGCTATCAGCCCCAGCATTTT
.,TRBJ1-5,TRBV2,TRBD1,CASSYGTAYNQPQHF,TGTGCCAGCAGTTACGGGACAGCCTACAATCAGCCCCAGCATTTT
few,TRBJ1-4,TRBV30,.,CAWRGSTNEKLFF,TGTGCCTGGAGGGGGTCAACTAATGAAAAACTGTTTTTT
.,TRBJ1-2,TRBV5-6,.,CASSLGPGYTF,TGTGCCAGCAGCTTGGGCCCCGGCTACACCTTC
.,TRBJ1-5,TRBV27,.,CASSLGRTNQPQHF,TGTGCCAGCAGTTTAGGTCGGACTAATCAGCCCCAGCATTTT
.,TRBJ1-5,TRBV4-1,.,CASSQGRVQPQHF,TGCGCCAGCAGCCAGGGTCGGGTTCAGCCCCAGCATTTT
.,TRBJ2-3,TRBV4-1,TRBD2,CASSLGGRPADTQYF,TGCGCCAGCAGCCTGGGCGGGAGGCCCGCAGATACGCAGTATTTT
.,TRBJ2-7,TRBV5-1,.,CASSLAMGIREQYF,TGCGCCAGCAGCTTGGCCATGGGGATCCGCGAGCAGTACTTC